Sequencing of this T cell receptor beta chain was carried out in a study of regulatory T cells in long-lasting Graves disease. The study, taken as a whole, reports: Fewer public clonotypes were shared by new patients (966) than by persistent patients (about 2,500).

Trimming removed 3 bases from V and 4 bases from J, with 12 bases in between. This CDR3 spans 14 amino acids. Per germline, CDR1 SGHTA and CDR2 FQGNSA. Both iRepertoire HTBI primers and Arm-PCR of CDR3 regions were used to build the TCR beta libraries. TCRdb used MiXCR to reprocess the multiplex PCR reads, holding one entry per CDR3 protein. Here the sample spans some 370,000 distinct CDR3 sequences, around 21% being singletons. The time point was: persistent/refractory GD, antithyroid drugs over 5 years with positive TRAb. PBMC-extracted RNA yielded the TCR library. Investigators report Graves' disease was diagnosed under American Thyroid Association guidelines. This clonotype has ten or more counts. The antigen is unknown.

The sequence was obtained from a female donor with Graves disease. J is TRBJ1-2 and V is TRBV7-2; a possible D gene is TRBD1 (6 bases). The input for sequencing was peripheral blood mononuclear cells (PBMCs), taken when the disease was refractory, from a patient treated with antithyroid drugs. CDR3 loop: CASSFLDSFYGYTF. The DNA for the CDR3 is TGTGCCAGCAGCTTCCTGGACAGCTTCTATGGCTACACCTTC.